The 18 T cell receptor beta chains below all came from one sample that was sequenced in a study of blood T cells in healthy people across ages. A second PCR, run for about 7 to 11 cycles, used a sample-barcoded 5' primer plus a J-beta primer mix. TCRdb fed the 5' RACE reads into MiXCR, producing one record per CDR3 protein. The table includes approximately 800,000 distinct CDR3 sequences, less than 70% detected once. The material sequenced was blood. The receptors originated from a man older than 75 in good health.

The CDR3 coding sequence is TGTGCCAGCAGCACTGACATAGGCACAGATACGCAGTATTTT. Translated: CASSTDIGTDTQYF. V is TRBV7-3 and J is TRBJ2-3; D gene uncertain. CDR1 is SGHTA, CDR2 FQGTGA, per germline. This CDR3 region has 14 residues. With 5 bases removed from V and 1 base from J, the gap between germline ends came to 10 bases.

The gene calls are TRBV20-1 and TRBJ1-1, with D tentatively TRBD1 (6 bases). V dropped 5 bases and J dropped 4 bases, with 11 bases sitting between them. Per germline, CDR1 DFQATT and CDR2 SNEGSKA (reference sequence). The CDR3 is made up of 12 amino acids. This chain's CDR3 is CSARTGITEAFF. The CDR3 bases are TGCAGTGCTCGTACAGGGATCACTGAAGCTTTCTTT.

A word on this clonotype: Compared with germline, one end of the junction differs, possibly owing to a read error. This chain uses TRBV7-6 with TRBJ2-7; 8 positions agree with TRBD2. Germline V lookup: CDR1 SGHVS, CDR2 FNYEAQ. The CDR3 totals 14 residues. The CDR3 nucleotides are TGTACCAGCTCAATCGGGAGGGATTCCTACGAGCAGTACTTC. Amino acids: CTSSIGRDSYEQYF.

The sample holds one count of this clonotype. The chain recombines TRBV20-1 with TRBJ2-1, with 9 nucleotides matching TRBD2. This CDR3 has 15 amino acids. With V trimmed by 0 bases and J by 9 bases, 9 bases remained unmatched. Germline values: CDR1 DFQATT, CDR2 SNEGSKA (reference sequence). DNA of the CDR3: TGCAGTGCTAGAGATCAGCGGGAGGCCAGCAGTGAGCAGTTCTTC. It codes for CSARDQREASSEQFF.

This sequence joins TRBV6-5 and TRBJ1-1; D gene ambiguous. Germline V gene lookup returns CDR1 MNHEY and CDR2 SVGAGI. Trimming took 6 bases from V and 3 from J, leaving 17 bases between them. This CDR3 region has 15 residues. The chain's CDR3 is CASSDAPLGYTEAFF. Written as DNA, the CDR3 is TGTGCCAGCAGCGACGCCCCATTAGGGTACACTGAAGCTTTCTTT.

This clonotype was picked up one time. An end of the junction does not agree with germline; a read error may underlie this. The V and J genes are TRBV29-1 and TRBJ2-1; a possible D gene is TRBD2 (6 bases). Germline CDR1 SQVTM, CDR2 ANQGSEA. This CDR3 contains 17 residues. Written as DNA, the CDR3 is TGCAGCGTTGATGGGGGTCGAGAGGGAGGATCCTACAAGGAGCAGTTCTTC. Protein product: CSVDGGREGGSYKEQFF.

This clonotype turned up a few times. The rearrangement uses TRBV7-4 and TRBJ2-1; TRBD2 matches 13 bases. The CDR3 is 16 amino acids. J lost 9 bases, V lost 2 bases, and 7 bases had no gene match. Germline V lookup: CDR1 SGHVT, CDR2 SQSDAQ. CDR3 region: CASSLSTSGRAGEQFF. In DNA, the CDR3 is TGTGCCAGCAGCTTATCAACTAGCGGGAGGGCCGGTGAGCAGTTCTTC.

The chain has TRBV12-3 or TRBV12-4 and TRBJ2-7, with 10 nucleotides matching TRBD1. The CDR3 length is 15 residues. J gave up 3 bases and V 6 bases, and 8 bases lay outside the gene matches. The CDR3 loop is CASRPGTGVHYEQYF. In DNA form, the CDR3 reads TGTGCCAGCAGACCTGGGACAGGGGTTCACTACGAGCAGTACTTC.

This clonotype has only a few counts. J is TRBJ2-1 and V is TRBV20-1, with 14 nucleotides matching TRBD2. Looked up from germline, CDR1 is DFQATT and CDR2 is SNEGSKA (reference sequence). This CDR3 comprises 14 residues. With V trimmed by 5 bases and J by 8 bases, 5 bases remained unmatched. CDR3 sequence: CSAGTSGRLDEQFF. The CDR3, as DNA: TGCAGTGCTGGGACTAGCGGGAGACTCGATGAGCAGTTCTTC.

This clonotype was detected many times. J is TRBJ1-6 and V is TRBV29-1; the D gene is possibly TRBD1 (5 bases). The CDR3 sequence is 13 residues long. Per the germline V gene, CDR1 is SQVTM and CDR2 is ANQGSEA. V lost 3 bases, J lost 7 bases, and 10 bases lay in between. The CDR3 nucleotides read TGCAGCGTTGATGTAGGGGACAATTCACCCCTCCACTTT. Amino acid sequence: CSVDVGDNSPLHF.

The V gene is TRBV3-1, the J gene TRBJ2-4; no definite D call. The V gene's germline CDR1 is LGHDT and CDR2 YNNKEL (reference sequence). The CDR3 runs to 14 residues. V was clipped by 0 bases and J by 7 bases, with 10 bases between them. CDR3 nucleotide sequence: TGTGCCAGCAGCCAAGACCCAGCAGGCAACATTCAGTACTTC. Translated: CASSQDPAGNIQYF.

A few counts support this clonotype. This chain links TRBV12-3 or TRBV12-4 with TRBJ1-2; D possibly corresponds to TRBD1 (6 bases). The V end lost 6 bases, the J end lost 7 bases, and 12 bases lay between the germline ends. The CDR3 consists of 12 residues. CDR3 nucleotides: TGTGCCAGCAGGGGGGGCGGGCCTGGCTACACCTTC. This translates into CASRGGGPGYTF.

CDR3 region: CASSSRVETDEQFF. In DNA, the CDR3 is TGTGCCAGCAGCTCAAGAGTGGAAACCGATGAGCAGTTCTTC. The V and J genes are TRBV7-9 and TRBJ2-1; D is uncertain. V lost 4 bases, J lost 8 bases, and 15 bases lay in between. There are 14 residues in the CDR3. In germline, CDR1 is SEHNR, CDR2 FQNEAQ (reference sequence).

In this sample, this clonotype turned up a few times. The rearrangement joins TRBV10-3 to TRBJ2-7; TRBD2 matches at 12 bases. J gave up 7 bases and V 6 bases, and 10 bases lay outside the gene matches. Germline CDR1 and CDR2: ENHRY and SYGVKD. The CDR3 has 15 residues. CDR3 nucleotide sequence: TGTGCCATCAGCACCACTAGCGGGAGGTTTAATGAGCAGTACTTC. This encodes CAISTTSGRFNEQYF.

The chain recombines TRBV18 with TRBJ1-5, with TRBD1 matching over 8 bases. This CDR3 region has 16 residues. V lost 3 bases, J lost 4 bases, and 8 bases stayed unmatched. Germline V gene sequence: CDR1 KGHSH, CDR2 LQKENI. The CDR3 DNA reads as TGTGCCAGCTCACCCGGGACAGGATTGGAAAATCAGCCCCAGCATTTT. Translation gives CASSPGTGLENQPQHF.

The chain is built from TRBV28 and TRBJ1-2; 9 positions match TRBD1. From germline, CDR1 is MDHEN and CDR2 SYDVKM. This CDR3 is 15 amino acids long. V dropped 6 bases and J dropped 8; count of bases not matched to a gene: 13. This chain's CDR3 is CASRFPGQGGVGYTF. In nucleotides, the CDR3 is TGTGCCAGCAGATTCCCGGGACAGGGAGGGGTCGGCTACACCTTC.

This chain uses TRBV20-1 with TRBJ1-6; TRBD1 is a possible D gene (6 bases). Germline V gene sequence: CDR1 DFQATT, CDR2 SNEGSKA (reference sequence). CDR3 length: 14 amino acids. V was pared by 4 bases and J by 6 bases, with 13 bases between. CDR3 in amino acids: CSATQGYGNSPLHF. The CDR3 DNA reads TGCAGTGCTACACAGGGTTACGGTAATTCACCCCTCCACTTT.

V is TRBV28 and J is TRBJ2-5; 12 nucleotides line up with TRBD1. V dropped 5 bases and J dropped 2; count of bases not matched to a gene: 15. Germline V CDR1 and CDR2: MDHEN, SYDVKM. The CDR3 sequence is 19 residues long. In nucleotides, the CDR3 is TGTGCCAGCAGTCCACACACCACCGGGACAGGGGGCCGTCAAGAGACCCAGTACTTC. Translated, it gives CASSPHTTGTGGRQETQYF.